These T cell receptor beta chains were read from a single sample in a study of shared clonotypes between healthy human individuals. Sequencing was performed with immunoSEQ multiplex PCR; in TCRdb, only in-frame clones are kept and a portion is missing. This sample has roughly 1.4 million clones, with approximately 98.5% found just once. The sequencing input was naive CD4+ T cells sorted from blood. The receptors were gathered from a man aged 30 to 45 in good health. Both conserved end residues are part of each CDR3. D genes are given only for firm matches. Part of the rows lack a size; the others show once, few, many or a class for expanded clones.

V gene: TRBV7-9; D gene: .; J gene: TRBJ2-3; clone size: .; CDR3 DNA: TGTGCCAGCAGCGTAGGAGAGTGGGATACGCAGTATTTT; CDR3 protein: CASSVGEWDTQYF
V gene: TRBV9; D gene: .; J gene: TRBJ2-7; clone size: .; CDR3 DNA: TGTGCCAGCAGCGTAGGGGGACCGAAGCTCTACGAGCAGTACTTC; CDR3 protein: CASSVGGPKLYEQYF
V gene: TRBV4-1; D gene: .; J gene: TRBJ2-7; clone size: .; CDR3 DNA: TGCGCCAGCAGCCAAGTGGGATCAAACTACGAGCAGTACTTC; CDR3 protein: CASSQVGSNYEQYF
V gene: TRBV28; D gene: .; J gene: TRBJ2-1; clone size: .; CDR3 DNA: TGTGCCAGCAGTTTAGCCCCCCTGGATGAGCAGTTCTTC; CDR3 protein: CASSLAPLDEQFF
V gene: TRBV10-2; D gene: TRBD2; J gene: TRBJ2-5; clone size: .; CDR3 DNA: TGCGCCAGCACCTTGACTAGCGGTAGGAAAGAGACCCAGTACTTC; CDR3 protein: CASTLTSGRKETQYF
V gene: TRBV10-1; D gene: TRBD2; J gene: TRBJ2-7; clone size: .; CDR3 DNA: TGCGCCAGCAGTGCTAGCGGGACCTACGAGCAGTACTTC; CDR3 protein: CASSASGTYEQYF
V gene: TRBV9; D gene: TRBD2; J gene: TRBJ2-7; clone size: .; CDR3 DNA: TGTGCCAGCAGCGTAGGGTCTAGCGGTGAATACGAGCAGTACTTC; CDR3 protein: CASSVGSSGEYEQYF
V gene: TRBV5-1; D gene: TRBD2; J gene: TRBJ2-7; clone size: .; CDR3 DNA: TGCGCCAGCAGCAGAAAGACAGAGGGGAAAGCGGGAGGTGCCTACGAGCAGTACTTC; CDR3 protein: CASSRKTEGKAGGAYEQYF
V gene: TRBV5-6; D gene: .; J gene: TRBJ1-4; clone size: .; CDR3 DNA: TGTGCCAGCAGCTCAACGGACTACAGATTTCATGAAAAACTGTTTTTT; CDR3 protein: CASSSTDYRFHEKLFF
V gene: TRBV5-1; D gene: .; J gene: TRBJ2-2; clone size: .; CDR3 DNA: TGCGCCAGCAGCTTGCCCCAGCACGGGGAGCTGTTTTTT; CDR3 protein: CASSLPQHGELFF
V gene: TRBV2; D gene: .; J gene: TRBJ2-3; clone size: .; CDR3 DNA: TGTGCCAGCAGTGAAGCGCTTAGCACAGATACGCAGTATTTT; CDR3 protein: CASSEALSTDTQYF
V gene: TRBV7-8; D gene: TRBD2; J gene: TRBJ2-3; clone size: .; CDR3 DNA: TGTGCCAGCATACGATACGCGGGAGCTACAGATACGCAGTATTTT; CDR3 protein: CASIRYAGATDTQYF
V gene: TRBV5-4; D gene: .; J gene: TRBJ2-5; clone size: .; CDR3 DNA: TGTGCCAGCAGCCCGTCCGGTAGCGGCGCCGAGACCCAGTACTTC; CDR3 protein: CASSPSGSGAETQYF
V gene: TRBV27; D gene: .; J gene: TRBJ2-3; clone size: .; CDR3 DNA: TGTGCCAGCAGTTTAGGGGGCTGGGATACGCAGTATTTT; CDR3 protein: CASSLGGWDTQYF
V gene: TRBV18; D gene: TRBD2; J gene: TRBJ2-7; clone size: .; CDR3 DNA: TGTGCCAGCTCACCACGTGGCGGCGGGAGGGCCGGGTACGAGCAGTACTTC; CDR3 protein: CASSPRGGGRAGYEQYF
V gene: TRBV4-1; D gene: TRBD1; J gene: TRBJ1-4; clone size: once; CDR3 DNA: TGCGCCAGCAGCCTGGGACAGGTTGCAACTAATGAAAAACTGTTTTTT; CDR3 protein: CASSLGQVATNEKLFF
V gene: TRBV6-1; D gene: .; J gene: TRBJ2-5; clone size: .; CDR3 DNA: TGTGCCAGCAGTGAAGTCCGAGAGACCCAGTACTTC; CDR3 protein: CASSEVRETQYF
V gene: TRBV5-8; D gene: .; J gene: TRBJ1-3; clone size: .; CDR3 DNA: TGTGCCAGCAGCGTACGTGTCGGGACTAGTGGAAACACCATATATTTT; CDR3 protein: CASSVRVGTSGNTIYF
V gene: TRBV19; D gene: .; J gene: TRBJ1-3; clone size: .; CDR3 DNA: TGTGCCAGTAGTACCAGACAGCGAAACTCTGGAAACACCATATATTTT; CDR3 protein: CASSTRQRNSGNTIYF
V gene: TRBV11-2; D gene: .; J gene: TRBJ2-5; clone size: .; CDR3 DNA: TGTGCCAGCAGGAAACTACAGGGACAAGAGACCCAGTACTTC; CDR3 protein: CASRKLQGQETQYF
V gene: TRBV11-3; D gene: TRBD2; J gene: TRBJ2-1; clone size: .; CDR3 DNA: TGTGCCAGCAGCTCGGTGCGGGAGGGCAATGAGCAGTTCTTC; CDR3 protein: CASSSVREGNEQFF
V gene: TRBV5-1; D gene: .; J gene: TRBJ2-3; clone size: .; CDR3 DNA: TGCGCCAGCAGCTTTAGTGCAGGGACAGATACGCAGTATTTT; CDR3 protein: CASSFSAGTDTQYF
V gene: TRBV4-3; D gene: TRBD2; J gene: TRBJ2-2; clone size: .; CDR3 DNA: TGCGCCAGCAGCCGGAAGGGACTAGCGGGCACCGGGGAGCTGTTTTTT; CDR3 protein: CASSRKGLAGTGELFF
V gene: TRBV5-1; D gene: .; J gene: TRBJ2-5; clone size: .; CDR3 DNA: TGCGCCAGCAGCCCAACGTACAGGGAAGGAGAGACCCAGTACTTC; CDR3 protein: CASSPTYREGETQYF
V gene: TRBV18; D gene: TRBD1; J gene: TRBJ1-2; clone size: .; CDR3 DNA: TGTGCCAGCTCACCATCGACAGGGCAGAGTGGCTACACCTTC; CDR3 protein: CASSPSTGQSGYTF
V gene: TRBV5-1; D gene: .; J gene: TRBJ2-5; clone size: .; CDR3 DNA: TGCGCCAGCAGCTTGGGATATCCTGGGGAGACCCAGTACTTC; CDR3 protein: CASSLGYPGETQYF
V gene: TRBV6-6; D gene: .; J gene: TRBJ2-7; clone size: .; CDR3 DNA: TGTGCCAGCGCCGAGCGGCCCTTCGAGCAGTACTTC; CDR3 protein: CASAERPFEQYF